What follows is one T cell receptor (beta chain) and its context. This sample was taken from a study of blood T cell repertoires in COVID-19. Study overall: The United States, Italy and Spain supplied acute and convalescent COVID-19 samples.

Original processing methods: Nucleated cell counts were estimated from reference gene primer amplification. Here immunoSEQ multiplex PCR was the method, and the copy in TCRdb shows in-frame clones only, minus some. From that table come the V and J calls and clone size; the DNA was used to work out D and trimming. Of around 130,000 clones listed, around four fifths are singletons. Germline CDR1 reads WSHSY; CDR2 reads SAAADI. V lost 4 bases and J lost 7; bases outside the gene matches: 14. The CDR3 sequence is 16 residues long. Sequenced material: peripheral blood. The receptor was derived from a man aged 40-49 years with active or convalescent COVID-19. V usage is TRBV10-2 and J usage is TRBJ2-7, with 9 bases matching TRBD2. The CDR3 nucleotides are TGCGCCAGCAGTGGAACGTGGGCGGGGGGGCCATGGGAGCAGTACTTC. It yields the protein CASSGTWAGGPWEQYF.